A single sample is the source of the 19 T cell receptor beta chains below, sequenced in a study of a mutant IDH1 vaccine in newly diagnosed glioma. These receptors' antigens are unknown. As for time point: week 35, safety follow-up. Topical imiquimod accompanied each vaccine dose, which consisted of 300 ug of mutant IDH1 20-mer peptide. Produced via immunoSEQ multiplex PCR; TCRdb's table is partial and in-frame only. Among roughly 50,000 clones listed, approximately 79% were seen once. This sample comprised PBMCs, obtained from a glioma patient whose treatment included an IDH1 peptide vaccine. These receptors all stem from a man aged 35-49 years with glioma.

This sequence joins TRBV2 and TRBJ1-6, with unresolved D. The CDR3 extends over 14 amino acids. Trimming cost V 3 bases and J 6 bases, with 9 bases left between them. Germline values: CDR1 SNHLY, CDR2 FYNNEI. CDR3 region: CASSDQGGNSPLHF. CDR3 sequence (DNA): TGTGCCAGCAGTGATCAAGGAGGTAATTCACCCCTCCACTTT.

The chain links TRBV30 to TRBJ2-7; D is perhaps TRBD1 (5 bases). V dropped 3 bases and J dropped 1 base, with 16 bases sitting between them. The CDR3 spans 15 residues. Germline assignment: CDR1 GTSNPN and CDR2 SVGIG (reference sequence). The CDR3 is CAWRATTRVSYEQYF. DNA for the CDR3: TGTGCCTGGAGGGCCACAACCAGGGTTTCCTACGAGCAGTACTTC. Using reference TRBV30 and TRBJ2-7 for the parts outside the CDR3, the full variable domain is SQTIHQWPATLVQPVGSPLSLECTVEGTSNPNLYWYRQAAGRGLQLLFYSVGIGQISSEVPQNLSASRPQDRQFILSSKKLLLSDSGFYLCAWRATTRVSYEQYFGPGTRLTVT.

Here the CDR3 reads CASSRGTGVRGYTF. The CDR3 DNA reads as TGTGCCAGCAGCCGCGGGACAGGGGTGCGCGGCTACACCTTC. The J gene is TRBJ1-2, the V gene TRBV2, with TRBD1 matching over 10 bases. CDR1 is SNHLY and CDR2 is FYNNEI in the germline V gene. The CDR3 spans 14 residues. Losses at the gene ends were 6 bases for V and 8 bases for J; bases not matched to a gene: 9. Supplemented by reference TRBV2 and TRBJ1-2, the full variable domain reads EPEVTQTPSHQVTQMGQEVILRCVPISNHLYFYWYRQILGQKVEFLVSFYNNEISEKSEIFDDQFSVERPDGSNFTLKIRSTKLEDSAMYFCASSRGTGVRGYTFGSGTRLTVV.

This sequence joins TRBV6-1 and TRBJ1-5; no clear D gene. The CDR3 runs 12 residues. Deletions cut 5 bases from V and 9 bases from J, with 11 bases between. Germline assignment: CDR1 MNHNS and CDR2 SASEGT. CDR3 in DNA: TGTGCCAGCAGTTCCTTCAGAGGGCCCCAGCATTTT. Protein sequence: CASSSFRGPQHF.

The gene calls are TRBV4-2 and TRBJ2-2, with D possibly called TRBD1 or TRBD2 (5 bases each). Germline V gene sequence: CDR1 LGHNA, CDR2 YNFKEQ. V lost 5 bases to trimming and J lost 6 bases, with 13 bases between them. The CDR3 is 14 residues long. The CDR3 DNA reads TGTGCCAGCAGCTATCACGGGGCGTCCGGGGAGCTGTTTTTT. Its translation: CASSYHGASGELFF.

This rearrangement joins TRBV5-4 to TRBJ2-7; TRBD1 aligns across 11 bases. CDR1 is SGHNT, CDR2 YYREEE, per germline (reference sequence). The V segment lost 1 base and the J segment 6 bases; nucleotides outside the gene matches: 3. The CDR3 loop spans 14 amino acids. The CDR3 nucleotides are TGTGCCAGCAGCTTGACGGGACAGGGGGGCGAGCAGTACTTC. It codes for CASSLTGQGGEQYF.

V and J are TRBV5-1 and TRBJ1-2, with D maybe TRBD1 (6 bases). The CDR3 loop spans 19 amino acids. The V end was cut by 0 bases, the J end by 4 bases, with 25 bases between. Germline CDR1 is SGHRS and CDR2 is YFSETQ. CDR3 bases: TGCGCCAGCAGCTTGGAGGCGCGGTACGGGGACAAAAGGGGCTATGGCTACACCTTC. Residues: CASSLEARYGDKRGYGYTF. The variable domain in full, completed from reference TRBV5-1 and TRBJ1-2, reads KAGVTQTPRYLIKTRGQQVTLSCSPISGHRSVSWYQQTPGQGLQFLFEYFSETQRNKGNFPGRFSGRQFSNSRSEMNVSTLELGDSALYLCASSLEARYGDKRGYGYTFGSGTRLTVV.

Many counts were recorded for this clone. The V call is TRBV9, the J call TRBJ1-1, with 8 nucleotides matching TRBD1. V lost 3 bases to trimming and J lost 1 base; unmatched junction nucleotides: 11. The CDR3 contains 17 residues. In germline, CDR1 is SGDLS, CDR2 YYNGEE. The CDR3 sequence is CASSGPQDRVPNTEAFF. CDR3 DNA sequence: TGTGCCAGCAGCGGCCCCCAGGACAGGGTACCGAACACTGAAGCTTTCTTT.

V gene TRBV4-1 combines with J gene TRBJ2-1; perhaps TRBD1 as D (5 bases). The ends were cut back, 3 bases at V and 7 bases at J, with 16 bases in the middle. The germline gives CDR1 MGHRA, CDR2 YSYEKL. The CDR3 covers 15 residues. Here the CDR3 DNA reads TGCGCCAGCAGCCATGATGACCAGGGAATGAATGAGCAGTTCTTC. Its protein is CASSHDDQGMNEQFF.

The rearrangement joins TRBV10-3 to TRBJ2-7; tentatively, D is TRBD1 (5 bases). The germline gives CDR1 ENHRY, CDR2 SYGVKD. The CDR3 consists of 13 residues. Trimming left V 0 bases short and J 2 bases short, with 5 bases between. CDR3 DNA: TGTGCCATCAGTGAGTCGACAGCCTACGAGCAGTACTTC. It translates to CAISESTAYEQYF.

Written as DNA, the CDR3 is TGTGCCAGCAGTTACGGGGGGACAGGGGGCCAAGAGACCCAGTACTTC. Translation gives CASSYGGTGGQETQYF. The rearrangement links TRBV6-5 to TRBJ2-5, with 11 nucleotides matching TRBD1. Germline assignment: CDR1 MNHEY and CDR2 SVGAGI. J was trimmed by 1 base and V by 2 bases; bases with no gene match: 3. This CDR3 has 16 amino acids.

The chain couples TRBV4-2 to TRBJ1-1; weak D call: TRBD1 (6 bases). V lost 0 bases to trimming and J lost 0 bases, with 8 bases between them. Per the germline V gene, CDR1 is LGHNA and CDR2 is YNFKEQ. This CDR3 is built from 15 residues. CDR3 nucleotides: TGTGCCAGCAGCCAAGAGCCAGGGGTGAACACTGAAGCTTTCTTT. This encodes CASSQEPGVNTEAFF.

The V call is TRBV18, the J call TRBJ1-1; no clear D. CDR3 size: 14 residues. The germline CDR1 and CDR2 sequences are KGHSH and LQKENI. The ends were cut back, 4 bases at V and 0 bases at J, with 9 bases in the middle. In nucleotides, the CDR3 is TGTGCCAGCTCACGGGAGGGAATGAACACTGAAGCTTTCTTT. It translates to CASSREGMNTEAFF.

This chain uses TRBV9 with TRBJ1-6; TRBD1 aligns across 9 bases. Germline loops: CDR1 SGDLS, CDR2 YYNGEE. This CDR3 region has 14 residues. V was pared by 4 bases and J by 9 bases, with 5 bases of the junction left unmatched. This CDR3 is CASSPDRGGSPLHF. The CDR3 bases are TGTGCCAGCAGCCCAGACAGGGGGGGTTCACCCCTCCACTTT.

The J gene is TRBJ1-1, the V gene TRBV6-1; a weak D match, TRBD1 (5 bases). The germline V and J ends were trimmed by 2 bases and 7 bases, with 20 bases remaining between them. CDR1 and CDR2 from the germline V gene are MNHNS and SASEGT. The CDR3 has 16 residues. CDR3 region: CASSEFGFRAEFEAFF. The CDR3 DNA reads TGTGCCAGCAGTGAATTTGGATTCAGGGCGGAGTTTGAAGCTTTCTTT.

The rearrangement uses TRBV6-4 and TRBJ2-3, with D uncertain. Trimming stripped 0 bases from V and 3 bases from J, with 10 bases between. This CDR3 region has 15 residues. CDR1 MRHNA and CDR2 SNTAGT come from the germline V gene. The CDR3 nucleotides are TGTGCCAGCAGTGACTCCCCCGGATCTACAGATACGCAGTATTTT. This codes for CASSDSPGSTDTQYF.

Only a few counts were recorded for this clone. The gene calls are TRBV6-4 and TRBJ1-5; D is unresolved. V was pared by 8 bases and J by 4 bases, with 12 bases between. The CDR3 is made up of 13 amino acids. Germline CDR1 reads MRHNA; CDR2 reads SNTAGT. CDR3 residues: CASSTEENQPQHF. CDR3 nucleotides: TGTGCCAGCTCGACGGAAGAAAATCAGCCCCAGCATTTT.

This clone was seen a few times. At one end the junction does not follow the germline gene, possibly because of a read error. V is TRBV5-1 and J is TRBJ1-1, with a weak D call TRBD1 (6 bases). This CDR3 region has 17 residues. Germline V gene sequence: CDR1 SGHRS, CDR2 YFSETQ. CDR3 in amino acids: CASSLAGQRSTNTEAFF. The DNA for the CDR3 is TGCGCGAGCAGCCTCGCAGGACAGAGAAGTACGAACACTGAAGCTTTCTTT. The full variable domain, in which reference TRBV5-1 and TRBJ1-1 provide the parts outside the CDR3, is KAGVTQTPRYLIKTRGQQVTLSCSPISGHRSVSWYQQTPGQGLQFLFEYFSETQRNKGNFPGRFSGRQFSNSRSEMNVSTLELGDSALYLCASSLAGQRSTNTEAFFGQGTRLTVV.

J is TRBJ1-2 and V is TRBV2; D remains unclear. Germline loops: CDR1 SNHLY, CDR2 FYNNEI. The CDR3 spans 11 residues. V was trimmed by 6 bases and J by 5 bases, leaving 7 bases between them. CDR3 sequence: CASRARYGYTF. CDR3 DNA sequence: TGTGCCAGCAGGGCTAGGTATGGCTACACCTTC.